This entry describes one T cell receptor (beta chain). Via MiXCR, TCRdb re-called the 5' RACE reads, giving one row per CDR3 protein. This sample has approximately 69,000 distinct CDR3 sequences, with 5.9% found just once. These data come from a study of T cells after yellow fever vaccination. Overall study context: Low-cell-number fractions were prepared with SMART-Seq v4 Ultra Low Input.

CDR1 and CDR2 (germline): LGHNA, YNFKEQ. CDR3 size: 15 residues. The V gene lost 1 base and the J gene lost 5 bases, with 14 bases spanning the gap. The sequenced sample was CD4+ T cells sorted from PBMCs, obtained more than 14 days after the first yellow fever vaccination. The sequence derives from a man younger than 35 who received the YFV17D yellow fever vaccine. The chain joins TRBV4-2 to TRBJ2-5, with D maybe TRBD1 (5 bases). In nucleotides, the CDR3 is TGTGCCAGCAGCCAAGGGGGCCCAGGGCGGGAGACCCAGTACTTC. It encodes CASSQGGPGRETQYF.